Listed here are 9 T cell receptor beta chains from one sample, sequenced in a study of neurological immune-mediated disorders. Indicated time point: technical triplicate 2. TCRdb passed the 5' RACE reads through MiXCR, listing each CDR3 protein once. This sample has about 59,000 distinct CDR3 sequences, with about 25% found just once. Source material: PBMCs. These receptors all come from a man between 60 and 75 years old with HTLV-1-associated myelopathy (HAM/TSP).

There are many counts of this clonotype. CDR3 region: CASRPHGGNTEAFF. The CDR3 nucleotides read TGTGCCAGCAGACCCCATGGGGGAAACACTGAAGCTTTCTTT. The V call is TRBV28, the J call TRBJ1-1, with TRBD1 as a possible D gene (5 bases). The germline V and J ends were trimmed by 6 bases and 2 bases, with 13 bases remaining between them. The CDR3 totals 14 residues. Germline V gene lookup returns CDR1 MDHEN and CDR2 SYDVKM.

This clonotype has more than one count but fewer than ten. A read error may be the cause here, since a much bigger clone is one base away. The V call is TRBV5-1, the J call TRBJ2-7; D call uncertain. This CDR3 is 14 amino acids long. Per germline, CDR1 SGHRS and CDR2 YFSETQ. Trimming shortened V by 0 bases and J by 1 base, and 8 bases separated the two germline ends. CDR3 sequence reads: CASSLVVESYEQYF. The CDR3 DNA reads as TGCGCCAGCAGCTTGGTTGTGGAGTCCTACGAGCAGTACTTC.

The CDR3 protein is CASSPPGLAGGYEQYF. The CDR3 nucleotides read TGTGCCAGCAGTCCCCCGGGACTAGCGGGAGGCTACGAGCAGTACTTC. The rearrangement uses TRBV28 and TRBJ2-7; TRBD2 agrees at 15 bases. Germline CDR1 MDHEN, CDR2 SYDVKM. This CDR3 is built from 16 residues. The V segment lost 5 bases and the J segment 3 bases; nucleotides outside the gene matches: 5. The entire variable domain, with the rest obtained from reference TRBV28 and TRBJ2-7, is as follows: DVKVTQSSRYLVKRTGEKVFLECVQDMDHENMFWYRQDPGLGLRLIYFSYDVKMKEKGDIPEGYSVSREKKERFSLILESASTNQTSMYLCASSPPGLAGGYEQYFGPGTRLTVT.

This clonotype occurred many times. The chain uses TRBV4-1 and TRBJ2-7; 10 bases fit TRBD2. The V segment lost 3 bases and the J segment 4 bases; nucleotides outside the gene matches: 6. This CDR3 is built from 15 residues. Per germline, CDR1 MGHRA and CDR2 YSYEKL. The CDR3 DNA reads as TGCGCCAGCAGCCAGGGGGCTAGCGGGAGTTACGAGCAGTACTTC. Translated, it gives CASSQGASGSYEQYF.

This clonotype was recorded many times. The V call is TRBV2, the J call TRBJ2-2; possibly TRBD1 for D (6 bases). This CDR3 has 11 residues. Per the germline V gene, CDR1 is SNHLY and CDR2 is FYNNEI. The germline V and J ends were trimmed by 8 bases and 6 bases, with 7 bases remaining between them. CDR3 amino acids: CASGGSGELFF. In DNA, the CDR3 is TGTGCCAGCGGGGGCTCCGGGGAGCTGTTTTTT.

This clonotype was recorded many times. This chain joins TRBV4-2 and TRBJ2-2; 9 nucleotides agree with TRBD2. V gave up 4 bases and J gave up 5 bases; unmatched junction bases: 8. The CDR3 covers 16 residues. Germline CDR1 reads LGHNA; CDR2 reads YNFKEQ. The CDR3 region has the DNA TGTGCCAGCAGCCTCGTAGCGGGAGTTGATACCGGGGAGCTGTTTTTT. It is translated as CASSLVAGVDTGELFF.

The chain combines TRBV12-3 or TRBV12-4 with TRBJ2-3; D call uncertain. Trimming cost V 10 bases and J 2 bases, with 16 bases left between them. The CDR3 is 14 amino acids. This CDR3 is CATTNIWTTDTQYF. In DNA form, the CDR3 reads TGTGCCACCACGAATATATGGACCACAGATACGCAGTATTTT.

This clonotype was counted at least ten times. V is TRBV10-3 and J is TRBJ1-2; the D gene is possibly TRBD1 (5 bases). Deletions cut 4 bases from V and 5 bases from J, with 23 bases between. Germline values: CDR1 ENHRY, CDR2 SYGVKD. CDR3 size: 17 residues. The CDR3 loop is CAISGPGGPVYKYGYTF. The CDR3 region has the DNA TGTGCCATCAGTGGACCGGGGGGACCTGTCTATAAGTATGGCTACACCTTC.

At least ten counts were recorded for this clonotype. The chain has TRBV5-1 and TRBJ2-1; maybe TRBD2 (6 bases). V was cut by 4 bases and J by 5 bases, with 13 bases left in between. CDR1 and CDR2 (germline): SGHRS, YFSETQ. The CDR3 spans 14 residues. The CDR3 protein is CASSRRLGNNEQFF. The CDR3 nucleotides are TGCGCCAGCAGCCGGCGACTAGGGAACAATGAGCAGTTCTTC.